This TCR beta chain was found in a study of blood T cell repertoires in COVID-19. TCRdb's table, derived via immunoSEQ multiplex PCR, lists solely in-frame clones and lacks some. The sample has hundreds of thousands of clones, roughly four fifths seen once. Trimming shortened V by 5 bases and J by 3 bases, and 8 bases separated the two germline ends. CDR1 and CDR2 from the germline V gene are MDHEN and SYDVKM. This CDR3 region has 13 residues. The chain links TRBV28 to TRBJ1-5, with D possibly matching TRBD1 (6 bases). The sequence derives from a woman aged 50 to 60 with acute or convalescent COVID-19. The sequencing sample was made of peripheral blood. The CDR3 DNA reads as TGTGCCAGCAGTGGACAGTTCAATCAGCCCCAGCATTTT. Amino acids: CASSGQFNQPQHF.